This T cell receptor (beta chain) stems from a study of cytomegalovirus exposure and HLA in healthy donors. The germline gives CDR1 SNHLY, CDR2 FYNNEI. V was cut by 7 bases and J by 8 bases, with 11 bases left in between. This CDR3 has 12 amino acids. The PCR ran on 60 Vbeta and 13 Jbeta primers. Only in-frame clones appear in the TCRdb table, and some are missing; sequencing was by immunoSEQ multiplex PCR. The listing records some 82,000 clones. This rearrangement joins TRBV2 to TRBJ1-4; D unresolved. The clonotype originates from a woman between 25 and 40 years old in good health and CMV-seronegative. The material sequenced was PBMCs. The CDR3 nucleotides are TGTGCCAGCACCTGGTCGAGGGAAAAACTGTTTTTT. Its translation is CASTWSREKLFF.